The 19 T cell receptor beta chains presented below share a single source sample, sequenced in a study of T-cell memory formation after mild COVID-19. A single record per CDR3 protein comes from TCRdb applying MiXCR to the 5' RACE reads. The data show about 470,000 distinct CDR3 sequences, about 23% seen once. Sequencing was performed on PBMCs or a T cell subset sorted from them (not recorded which). The receptors come from an adult woman who had mild COVID-19 (a few samples of this study predate the infection). Cell type and time point are not known.

This sequence joins TRBV5-5 and TRBJ2-5, with 10 positions matching TRBD2. V dropped 6 bases and J dropped 5; count of bases not matched to a gene: 13. The V gene's germline CDR1 is SGHKS and CDR2 YYEKEE (reference sequence). The CDR3 is 16 amino acids. The CDR3 sequence: CASILTLAGVLETQYF. The CDR3 DNA sequence: TGTGCCAGCATCCTTACTCTAGCGGGAGTCCTGGAGACCCAGTACTTC.

In this sample, this clonotype turned up a few times. The J gene is TRBJ2-1, the V gene TRBV9, with D possibly TRBD2 on 6 matching bases. CDR3 length: 15 residues. V was clipped by 4 bases and J by 6 bases, with 17 bases between them. Germline values: CDR1 SGDLS, CDR2 YYNGEE. CDR3 DNA: TGTGCCAGCAGCCGTGAACTTACCGGGGGCAATGAGCAGTTCTTC. Translated, it gives CASSRELTGGNEQFF.

This clonotype has ten or more counts. The chain combines TRBV3-1 with TRBJ2-3, with D tentatively TRBD2 (5 bases). Germline CDR1 and CDR2: LGHDT and YNNKEL (reference sequence). CDR3 length: 12 residues. V shed 4 bases and J shed 6 bases, with 8 bases lying between them. The CDR3 region has the DNA TGTGCCAGCAGCCCCCAGCGGGATACGCAGTATTTT. This codes for CASSPQRDTQYF.

V is TRBV24-1 and J is TRBJ2-1; 9 bases fit TRBD1. The CDR3 contains 15 residues. In germline, CDR1 is KGHDR, CDR2 SFDVKD. The V segment lost 2 bases and the J segment 6 bases; nucleotides outside the gene matches: 4. The CDR3 protein is CATSDSKTGGNEQFF. The CDR3 DNA is TGTGCCACCAGTGATTCGAAGACAGGGGGCAATGAGCAGTTCTTC.

This clonotype showed up just a few times. V is TRBV4-1 and J is TRBJ1-3; 7 bases fit TRBD1. Looked up from germline, CDR1 is MGHRA and CDR2 is YSYEKL. The V gene end was trimmed by 4 bases and the J gene end by 2 bases; junction bases not matched to a gene: 8. This CDR3 region has 16 residues. The CDR3 DNA follows: TGCGCCAGCAGCCGTCAGGGCCAGGGGGCTGGAAACACCATATATTTT. It yields the protein CASSRQGQGAGNTIYF.

This clonotype was seen a single time. The CDR3 loop is CASSQDLGKSYEQYF. The CDR3 nucleotides read TGTGCCAGCAGCCAAGATCTAGGGAAATCCTACGAGCAGTACTTC. The chain employs TRBV4-2 and TRBJ2-7, with unresolved D. Trimming took off 0 bases at V and 1 base at J, with 10 bases between the two ends. The CDR3 has 15 residues. The V gene's germline CDR1 is LGHNA and CDR2 YNFKEQ.

This rearrangement joins TRBV20-1 to TRBJ2-2, with unresolved D. V was clipped by 3 bases and J by 1 base, with 12 bases between them. The length of the CDR3 is 15 residues. The germline CDR1 and CDR2 sequences are DFQATT and SNEGSKA (reference sequence). CDR3 DNA: TGCAGTGCTAGTCGAATTTCCGGGAACACCGGGGAGCTGTTTTTT. Translation gives CSASRISGNTGELFF.

The chain uses TRBV10-2 and TRBJ2-1, with D possibly matching TRBD2 (6 bases). The germline gives CDR1 WSHSY, CDR2 SAAADI. Trimming removed 4 bases from V and 1 base from J, with 8 bases in between. The CDR3 is 14 amino acids. The CDR3 bases are TGCGCCAGCAGTGGCGGGACTTCCTACAATGAGCAGTTCTTC. Protein sequence: CASSGGTSYNEQFF.

There are a few counts of this clonotype. The chain employs TRBV20-1 and TRBJ2-5, with a possible D match to TRBD1 (5 bases). Trimming pared 1 base from V and 1 base from J, leaving 10 bases between. From germline, CDR1 is DFQATT and CDR2 SNEGSKA (reference sequence). The CDR3 covers 14 residues. CDR3 amino acids: CSARGQRLQETQYF. Here the CDR3 DNA reads TGCAGTGCTAGAGGACAGAGACTCCAAGAGACCCAGTACTTC.

This chain links TRBV28 with TRBJ2-5, with D hard to call. Trimming took 4 bases from V and 0 from J, leaving 15 bases between them. Germline assignment: CDR1 MDHEN and CDR2 SYDVKM. The CDR3 sequence is 16 residues long. CDR3 in DNA: TGTGCCAGCAGTTCGACCGGGCCACGCCACCAAGAGACCCAGTACTTC. Encoded protein: CASSSTGPRHQETQYF. The complete variable domain, with remaining parts taken from reference TRBV28 and TRBJ2-5, reads DVKVTQSSRYLVKRTGEKVFLECVQDMDHENMFWYRQDPGLGLRLIYFSYDVKMKEKGDIPEGYSVSREKKERFSLILESASTNQTSMYLCASSSTGPRHQETQYFGPGTRLLVL.

This clonotype has only a few counts. The chain combines TRBV7-3 with TRBJ2-5, with 7 bases matching TRBD2. The CDR3 has 15 amino acids. Trimming removed 3 bases from V and 0 bases from J; junction bases left unmatched: 4. The germline V gene has CDR1 SGHTA and CDR2 FQGTGA. CDR3 in amino acids: CASSFLGLDQETQYF. The CDR3 DNA is TGTGCCAGCAGCTTCCTCGGACTAGACCAAGAGACCCAGTACTTC. Together with reference TRBV7-3 and TRBJ2-5, the CDR3 gives the full variable domain: GAGVSQTPSNKVTEKGKYVELRCDPISGHTALYWYRQSLGQGPEFLIYFQGTGAADDSGLPNDRFFAVRPEGSVSTLKIQRTERGDSAVYLCASSFLGLDQETQYFGPGTRLLVL.

The V call is TRBV18, the J call TRBJ2-2, with TRBD2 identical over 11 bases. Germline assignment: CDR1 KGHSH and CDR2 LQKENI. The CDR3 runs 17 residues. The ends lost 3 bases at V and 6 bases at J; junction bases unmatched: 9. The CDR3 DNA sequence: TGTGCCAGCTCACCGCGGACTAGCGGGCTTGGCGCCGGGGAGCTGTTTTTT. Encoded protein: CASSPRTSGLGAGELFF.

This clonotype turned up a few times. The chain is built from TRBV11-2 and TRBJ1-6; 9 nucleotides agree with TRBD1. This CDR3 comprises 15 residues. The V segment lost 5 bases and the J segment 9 bases; nucleotides outside the gene matches: 8. Germline CDR1 is SGHAT and CDR2 is FQNNGV. For the CDR3, the DNA is TGTGCCAGCAGCCCGGGACAGGGTATGGGTTCACCCCTCCACTTT. Translation gives CASSPGQGMGSPLHF.

This rearrangement joins TRBV20-1 to TRBJ1-2; D might be TRBD1 (6 bases). This CDR3 spans 12 amino acids. The ends were cut back, 6 bases at V and 7 bases at J, with 15 bases in the middle. Germline assignment: CDR1 DFQATT and CDR2 SNEGSKA (reference sequence). CDR3 amino acids: CSAVQGGGGYTF. CDR3 in DNA: TGCAGTGCCGTCCAGGGAGGGGGTGGCTACACCTTC.

A word on this clonotype: It may be a read error: a sequence one base away is much more abundant. The rearrangement uses TRBV11-2 and TRBJ2-1; unclear D gene. The CDR3 length is 13 residues. Germline CDR1 SGHAT, CDR2 FQNNGV. Trimming removed 5 bases from V and 0 bases from J, with 5 bases in between. The CDR3: CASSVVSYNEQFF. DNA of the CDR3: TGTGCCAGCAGCGTAGTCTCCTACAATGAGCAGTTCTTC.

This clonotype was observed a handful of times. The V gene is TRBV6-6, the J gene TRBJ1-1; D possibly corresponds to TRBD1 (6 bases). The CDR3 runs to 14 residues. The germline CDR1 and CDR2 sequences are MNHNY and SVGAGI (reference sequence). V was pared by 6 bases and J by 1 base, with 12 bases between. CDR3 DNA sequence: TGTGCCAGCAGACCCACAGGGTCGAACACTGAAGCTTTCTTT. This codes for CASRPTGSNTEAFF.

This clonotype has a single count. This chain joins TRBV7-2 and TRBJ2-1; 13 bases map to TRBD2. Unmatched junction bases numbered 7, after V lost 5 bases and J lost 0 bases. This CDR3 comprises 18 residues. From germline, CDR1 is SGHTA and CDR2 FQGNSA. The CDR3 region has the DNA TGTGCCAGCAGCCGGACTAGCGGGAGCTCAAGCTCCTACAATGAGCAGTTCTTC. Encoded protein: CASSRTSGSSSSYNEQFF.

The chain combines TRBV15 with TRBJ1-1, with D uncertain. V gave up 0 bases and J gave up 5 bases, with 7 bases separating them. The V gene's germline CDR1 is LNHNV and CDR2 YYDKDF (reference sequence). The CDR3 is made up of 13 amino acids. In DNA, the CDR3 is TGTGCCACCAGCAGAGATACAGAAACTGAAGCTTTCTTT. Protein: CATSRDTETEAFF.

This clonotype was picked up a small number of times. The chain is built from TRBV7-2 and TRBJ2-2; D ambiguous. From germline, CDR1 is SGHTA and CDR2 FQGNSA. V was cut by 3 bases and J by 3 bases, with 11 bases left in between. The CDR3 has 15 residues. CDR3 sequence: CASSLGISDTGELFF. In DNA, the CDR3 is TGTGCCAGCAGCTTGGGAATTTCGGACACCGGGGAGCTGTTTTTT.